This TCR beta chain stems from a study of blood T cell repertoires in COVID-19. About the research overall: There were acute and convalescent COVID-19 samples, and they came from the United States, Italy and Spain. Sources were T cells, B-cell-depleted T cells, or PBMCs; the material itself was cDNA or gDNA.

As originally analysed: Counts of nucleated cells, estimated from reference gene primer amplification, were obtained. Assay: immunoSEQ multiplex PCR; the TCRdb copy retains only in-frame clones and omits some. The V and J calls and clone size were taken over from that table, and D and trimming were inferred from the DNA. The sample comprises 400,000 to 550,000 clones, 80% to 90% of which are singletons, and 4% to 5.5% rests with the top ten. The V end was cut by 0 bases, the J end by 10 bases, with 16 bases between. Germline CDR1 and CDR2: LGHDT and YNNKEL (reference sequence). The CDR3 is 15 residues long.

The sample was peripheral blood. The receptor was derived from a woman in her twenties or thirties with acute or convalescent COVID-19. The V and J genes are TRBV3-1 (or the pseudogene TRBV3-2) and TRBJ1-5; possibly TRBD1 for D (5 bases). The CDR3 DNA reads TGTGCCAGCAGCCAAGATGGGGGGAGGGTGGAACCCCAGCATTTT. Translated: CASSQDGGRVEPQHF.